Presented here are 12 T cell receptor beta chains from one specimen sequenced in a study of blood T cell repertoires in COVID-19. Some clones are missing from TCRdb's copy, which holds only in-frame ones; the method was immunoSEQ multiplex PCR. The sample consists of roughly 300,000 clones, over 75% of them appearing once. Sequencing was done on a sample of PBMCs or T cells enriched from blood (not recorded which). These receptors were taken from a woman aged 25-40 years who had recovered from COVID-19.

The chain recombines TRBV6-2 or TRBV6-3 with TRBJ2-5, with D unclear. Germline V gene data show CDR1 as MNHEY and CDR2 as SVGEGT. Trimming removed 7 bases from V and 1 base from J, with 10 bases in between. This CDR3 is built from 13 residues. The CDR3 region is CASTPYTQETQYF. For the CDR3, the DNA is TGTGCCAGCACCCCATACACCCAAGAGACCCAGTACTTC.

The CDR3 reads CASSFDSRYNSPLHF. The CDR3 DNA follows: TGTGCCAGCAGTTTTGACAGTCGCTATAATTCACCCCTCCACTTT. J is TRBJ1-6 and V is TRBV6-5; D might be TRBD1 (5 bases). Germline CDR1 and CDR2: MNHEY and SVGAGI. The CDR3 has 15 residues. V was trimmed by 4 bases and J by 3 bases, leaving 10 bases between them.

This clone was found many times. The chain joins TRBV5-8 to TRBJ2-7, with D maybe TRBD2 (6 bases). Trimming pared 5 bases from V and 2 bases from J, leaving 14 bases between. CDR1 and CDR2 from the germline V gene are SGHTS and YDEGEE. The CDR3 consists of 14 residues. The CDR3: CASRTRRGAYEQYF. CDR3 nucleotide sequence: TGTGCCAGCAGGACAAGGAGGGGTGCCTACGAGCAGTACTTC.

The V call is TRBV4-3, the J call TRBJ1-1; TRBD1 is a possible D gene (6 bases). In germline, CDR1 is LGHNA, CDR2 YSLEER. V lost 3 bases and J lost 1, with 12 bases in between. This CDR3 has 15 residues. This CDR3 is CASSQPGDKNTEAFF. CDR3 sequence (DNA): TGCGCCAGCAGCCAGCCAGGGGATAAGAACACTGAAGCTTTCTTT.

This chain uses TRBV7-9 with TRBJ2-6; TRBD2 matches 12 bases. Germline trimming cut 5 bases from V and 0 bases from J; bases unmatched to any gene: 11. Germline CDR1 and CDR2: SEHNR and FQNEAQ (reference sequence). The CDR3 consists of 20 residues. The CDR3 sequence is CASSNPRLAGVSSGANVLTF. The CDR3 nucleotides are TGTGCCAGCAGCAACCCTCGACTAGCGGGAGTCAGCTCTGGGGCCAACGTCCTGACTTTC. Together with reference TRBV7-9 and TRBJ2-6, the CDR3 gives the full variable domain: DTGVSQNPRHKITKRGQNVTFRCDPISEHNRLYWYRQTLGQGPEFLTYFQNEAQLEKSRLLSDRFSAERPKGSFSTLEIQRTEQGDSAMYLCASSNPRLAGVSSGANVLTFGAGSRLTVL.

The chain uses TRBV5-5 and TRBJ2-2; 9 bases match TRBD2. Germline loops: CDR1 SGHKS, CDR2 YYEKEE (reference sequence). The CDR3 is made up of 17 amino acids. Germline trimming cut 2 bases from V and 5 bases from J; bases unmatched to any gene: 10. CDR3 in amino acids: CASSFGVAGVGTGELFF. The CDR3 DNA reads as TGTGCCAGCAGCTTTGGAGTAGCGGGAGTTGGGACCGGGGAGCTGTTTTTT.

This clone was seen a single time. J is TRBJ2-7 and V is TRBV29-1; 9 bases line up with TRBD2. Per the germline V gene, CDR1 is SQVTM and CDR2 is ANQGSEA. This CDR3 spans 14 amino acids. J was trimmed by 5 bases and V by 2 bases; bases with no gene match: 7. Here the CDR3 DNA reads TGCAGCGTTGAAAAGGCGGGACTAGCCAACGAGCAGTACTTC. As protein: CSVEKAGLANEQYF.

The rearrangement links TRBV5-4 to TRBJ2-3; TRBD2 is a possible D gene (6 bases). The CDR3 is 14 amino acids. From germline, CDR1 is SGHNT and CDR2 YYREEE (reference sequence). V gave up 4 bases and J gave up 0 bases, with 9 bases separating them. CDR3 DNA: TGTGCCAGCAGCGCGGGACCTAGCACAGATACGCAGTATTTT. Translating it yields CASSAGPSTDTQYF.

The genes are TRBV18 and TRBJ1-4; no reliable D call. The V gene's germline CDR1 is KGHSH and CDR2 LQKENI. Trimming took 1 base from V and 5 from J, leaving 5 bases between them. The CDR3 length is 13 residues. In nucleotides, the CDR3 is TGTGCCAGCTCACCACTGGAGAATGAAAAACTGTTTTTT. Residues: CASSPLENEKLFF.

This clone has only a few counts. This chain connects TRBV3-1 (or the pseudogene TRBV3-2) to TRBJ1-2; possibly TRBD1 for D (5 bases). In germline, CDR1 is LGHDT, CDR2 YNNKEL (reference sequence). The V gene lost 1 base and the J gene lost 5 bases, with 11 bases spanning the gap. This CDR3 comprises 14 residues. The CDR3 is CASSQGRTGYGYTF. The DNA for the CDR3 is TGTGCCAGCAGCCAAGGTCGAACAGGTTATGGCTACACCTTC.

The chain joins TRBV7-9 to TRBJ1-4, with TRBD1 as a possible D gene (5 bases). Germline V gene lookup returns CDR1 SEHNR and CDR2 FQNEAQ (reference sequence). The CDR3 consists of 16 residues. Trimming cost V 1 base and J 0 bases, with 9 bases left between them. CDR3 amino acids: CASSLGPGTTNEKLFF. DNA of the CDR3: TGTGCCAGCAGCTTAGGTCCAGGGACAACTAATGAAAAACTGTTTTTT.

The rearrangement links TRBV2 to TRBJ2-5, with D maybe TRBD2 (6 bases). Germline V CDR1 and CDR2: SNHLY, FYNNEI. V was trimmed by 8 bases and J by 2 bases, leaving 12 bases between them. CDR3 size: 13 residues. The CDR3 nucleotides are TGTGCCAGCCACCGGGACTTTCAAGAGACCCAGTACTTC. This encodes CASHRDFQETQYF.